Here is one T cell receptor beta chain with its context. The data were obtained in a study of blood T cell repertoires in COVID-19. On the study more broadly: Collection of acute and convalescent COVID-19 samples took place in the United States, Italy and Spain. In each case, the material was cDNA or gDNA derived from T cells, B-cell-depleted T cells, or PBMCs.

The protocol was immunoSEQ multiplex PCR, while the TCRdb copy is restricted to in-frame clones and leaves out a portion. The table has 78,000 or so clones, roughly four fifths seen once. Sample: peripheral blood. The sequence was obtained from a woman aged 60 to 75 with acute or convalescent COVID-19.

The DNA of the CDR3 is TGCGCCAGCAGCTTGGAAGGGGGATCTGGGGCCAACGTCCTGACTTTC. It codes for CASSLEGGSGANVLTF. The chain combines TRBV5-1 with TRBJ2-6; D is possibly TRBD1 (6 bases). Germline lookup yields CDR1 SGHRS and CDR2 YFSETQ. CDR3 size: 16 residues. V was clipped by 0 bases and J by 1 base, with 8 bases between them.